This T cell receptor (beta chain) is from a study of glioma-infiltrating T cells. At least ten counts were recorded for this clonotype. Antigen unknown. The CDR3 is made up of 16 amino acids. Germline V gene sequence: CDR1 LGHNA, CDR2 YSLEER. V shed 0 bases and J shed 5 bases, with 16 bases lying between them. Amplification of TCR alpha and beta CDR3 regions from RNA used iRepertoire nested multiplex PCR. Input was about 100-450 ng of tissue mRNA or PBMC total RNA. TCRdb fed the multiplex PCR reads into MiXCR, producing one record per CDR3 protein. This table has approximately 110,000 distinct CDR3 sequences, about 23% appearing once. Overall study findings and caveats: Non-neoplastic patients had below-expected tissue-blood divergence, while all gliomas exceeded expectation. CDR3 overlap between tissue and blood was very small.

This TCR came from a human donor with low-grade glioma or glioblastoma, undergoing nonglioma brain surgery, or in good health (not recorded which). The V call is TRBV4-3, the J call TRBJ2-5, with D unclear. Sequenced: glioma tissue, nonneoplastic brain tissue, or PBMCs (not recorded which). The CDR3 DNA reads TGCGCCAGCAGCCAAGATGAGGCTAGACGTGCGGAGACCCAGTACTTC. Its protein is CASSQDEARRAETQYF.